This TCR beta chain was captured in a study of long-term antiretroviral therapy in people with HIV. General observations from the study: Those clones which expanded before ART made up the dominant part of the repertoire at all time points. Once patients were on ART, diversity went higher but still fell short of transplant donor controls.

HIV-positive participants were all treated in the United States. About this clone itself: Antigen: not known.

Losses at the gene ends were 2 bases for V and 6 bases for J; bases not matched to a gene: 12. The CDR3 has 17 amino acids. CDR1 is LGHNA, CDR2 YSLEER, per germline. At the survey level, the v3.0 immunoSEQ assay was run. The assay was immunoSEQ multiplex PCR, and TCRdb's table has in-frame clones only and misses some. The profile shows roughly 40,000 clones, 86% of them singletons. The starting material was unsorted PBMCs, obtained just before starting antiretroviral therapy. The receptor was isolated from a woman aged 18-29 years with HIV. This chain uses TRBV4-3 with TRBJ2-1; 8 bases map to TRBD1. This CDR3 reads CASSQSSWDRSSNEQFF. The CDR3 DNA follows: TGCGCCAGCAGCCAAAGTTCATGGGACAGGAGTAGCAATGAGCAGTTCTTC.